This T cell receptor beta chain was identified during a study of T cell responses to AZD1222 COVID-19 vaccine (dated by TCRdb to 2020 to 2023). About the study as a whole: A total of over 230 trial participants underwent TCR sequencing, of whom roughly 210 had received two doses of AZD1222 and some 25 had received two doses of the MenACWY control vaccine. Trial participants were enrolled by age into subgroups of 18-55, 56-69 and 70-plus years, and 148, 28 and 57 TCR-sequenced participants, respectively, were included in these subgroups. Here is what the overall study found, with its caveats: A significant rise in spike-specific TCR breadth and depth was observed after two AZD1222 doses relative to day 0 and relative to MenACWY recipients. Reportedly, close to half of the unique spike-specific TCRs recognized epitopes lying outside the regions that are mutated in the B.1.351 and B.1.1.7 variants. Most participants were white British and females outnumbered males, and the authors suggested that clonal diversity may have been underestimated. Only five or six AZD1222 recipients were SARS-CoV-2 seropositive at baseline, limiting conclusions about previously exposed vaccinees. Because no day 14 peak-response samples were available, repertoires were characterized only after the peak T cell response. The vaccine-associated CD4 TCRs covered the entire spike protein, and the dominant responses fell in regions 160-218 and 743-854. The 56-69-year group was small, and its depth increase did not reach significance, likely because of low power.

Remarks on this clone: The specificity of this receptor is unknown. The junction shows a germline mismatch at one end, possibly a read error.

The CDR3 regions of human TCRbeta chains were analyzed by immunosequencing. The authors processed their data as follows. Repertoire TCRs were matched against a reference library of SARS-CoV-2-specific TCRs generated with the MIRA antigen-specificity platform. Breadth meant the fraction of unique TCRs that were SARS-CoV-2-associated, whereas depth meant the fraction of total T cells that were SARS-CoV-2-associated. Using the MIRA data, every spike-specific TCR was mapped to the spike region that the TCR reacted to and assigned to either a CD4 or a CD8 class. Log10-transformed breadth and depth values were compared by one-way ANOVA with Sidak's multiple comparisons tests. TCRdb mirrors the immuneACCESS table, restricted to in-frame sequences. Some clones are absent from its copies; in checked studies, under half trace to an unresolved V gene, and the reason for the others is unknown. V and J calls and clone size come straight from that table; D and trimming were deduced from the DNA. This sample comprises 140,000 to 150,000 clones, approximately 89% of them detected only once. Approximately 1.8% of the sample is taken by the ten largest.

In light of the paper, this sample's time point label describes: about 28 days (+/-7) after the second vaccine dose. AZD1222 recipients with second doses at about 4 weeks or about 12 weeks were pooled, because spike-specific TCR depth and breadth did not differ between schedules. Samples from vaccinated people were obtained from the UK trials COV001 and COV002, which included a single-blind randomized controlled phase 2/3 trial of AZD1222 (ChAdOx1 nCoV-19) in healthy adults. For TCRbeta chain sequencing, PBMC samples from trial participants were taken at day 0 and at day 28 after the second dose. CDR1 and CDR2 (SQVTM, ANQGSEA) derive from the germline V gene. Including cysteine and phenylalanine, the CDR3 has 13 amino acids. Only the CDR3 DNA stays, 39 bases, in frame from base 1.

The sample was peripheral blood, taken 28 days after the second AZD1222 dose. The source of this sequence is an adult who received the AZD1222 COVID-19 vaccine. The chain is encoded by TRBV29-1 joined to TRBJ2-7; no D gene is confidently identified. The bases are TGCAACGTTGAAGCCGGGCAGGACTACGAGCAGTACTTC. It specifies CNVEAGQDYEQYF.